Listed below are T cell receptor beta chains from one sample, sequenced in a study of T cell repertoires in cytomegalovirus infection. These TCRs' antigens remain unknown. One entry per CDR3 protein, called by TCRdb with MiXCR from the reads. Among around 710,000 distinct CDR3 sequences, under 35% were seen once, and the ten largest hold roughly 14%. This sample comprised cultured CD8+ T cells from PBMCs, obtained from culture after CMV antigen stimulation. The receptors come from a human donor in good health (CMV status not recorded). Some clones in this sample may be carry-over from other donors' samples. The CDR3 runs from the conserved cysteine through the conserved F or W. D genes are given only for firm matches. Clone size is shown for a subset of rows, as once, few, many or a class of expanded clone.

j_gene | v_gene | abundance | d_gene | CDR3nt | CDR3aa
TRBJ2-2 | TRBV15 | - | - | TGTGCCACCGTTGGGGGGTTGAACACCGGGGAGCTGTTTTTT | CATVGGLNTGELFF
TRBJ1-2 | TRBV25-1 | few | - | TGTGCCAGCAGTAATTACGACAGGAACTATGGCTACACCTTC | CASSNYDRNYGYTF
TRBJ1-1 | TRBV5-6 | - | - | TGTGCCAGCAGCTTAGGAGGGAGGCCTGAAGCTTTCTTT | CASSLGGRPEAFF
TRBJ2-7 | TRBV6-6 | - | - | TGTGCCAGTAAACAGGGTTACTACGAGCAGTACTTC | CASKQGYYEQYF
TRBJ2-7 | TRBV6-5 | few | - | TGTGCCAGCAGTTACTCAGGACAACACTACGAGCAGTACTTC | CASSYSGQHYEQYF
TRBJ1-1 | TRBV11-2 | few | - | TGTGCCAGCAGCTTTTGGGCTAGGGATATGAACACTGAAGCTTTCTTT | CASSFWARDMNTEAFF
TRBJ1-2 | TRBV27 | - | TRBD1 | TGTGCCAGCAGTCAGATGCGGGACAGGTCCGGCTACACCTTC | CASSQMRDRSGYTF
TRBJ2-1 | TRBV7-2 | - | - | TGTGCCAGCAGCTTAGGTAGACGGGGTATTTCCTACAATGAGCAGTTCTTC | CASSLGRRGISYNEQFF
TRBJ2-5 | TRBV2 | - | TRBD2 | TGTGCCAGCAGTGTGCTAGCGGGGGGTTCAACGTGGGAGACCCAGTACTTC | CASSVLAGGSTWETQYF
TRBJ2-2 | TRBV4-2 | few | - | TGTGCCAGCAGCCAAGATCCGGGGGTCCCCGGGGAGCTGTTTTTT | CASSQDPGVPGELFF
TRBJ2-1 | TRBV4-1 | few | - | TGCGCCAGCAGCCAAGATCGACTTTACAATGAGCAGTTCTTC | CASSQDRLYNEQFF
TRBJ2-5 | TRBV24-1 | - | TRBD1 | TGTGCCACCAGCGCCGGACAGGGAGGCGGTGAAGAGACCCAGTACTTC | CATSAGQGGGEETQYF
TRBJ2-1 | TRBV19 | few | - | TGTGCCAGTAGTATGGCCAGCTCGAAAGTCAATGAGCAGTTCTTC | CASSMASSKVNEQFF
TRBJ2-5 | TRBV7-7 | many | - | TGTGCTAGCAGCTTAGCGACGGGTACGCAAGAGACCCAGTACTTC | CASSLATGTQETQYF
TRBJ2-7 | TRBV6-6 | few | - | TGTGCCAGCACCATAGGTAGGGGCTACGAGCAGTACTTC | CASTIGRGYEQYF
TRBJ1-1 | TRBV7-9 | - | - | TGTGCCAGCAGCCTAGGACAGTACGGTGAAGCTTTCTTT | CASSLGQYGEAFF
TRBJ2-3 | TRBV6-2/TRBV6-3 | few | - | TGTGCCAGCAGTTACTCCGCGACAGAGTCCGAAGCAGATACGCAGTATTTT | CASSYSATESEADTQYF
TRBJ2-5 | TRBV7-9 | few | - | TGTGCCAGCAGCTTAATAGCGTCAGAGACCCAGTACTTC | CASSLIASETQYF
TRBJ2-5 | TRBV15 | - | - | TGTGCCACCAGTCCTTGGGGAGGTAGCGGCTCCACGGAGACCCAGTACTTC | CATSPWGGSGSTETQYF
TRBJ2-5 | TRBV10-3 | - | - | TGTGCCATCAGTGAGCCTAAGGGGAGAACCCAGTACTTC | CAISEPKGRTQYF
TRBJ2-1 | TRBV7-8 | many | - | TGTGCAACTGGGGGGGGCGCCCCGTCCCCCTACAATGAGCAGTTCTTC | CATGGGAPSPYNEQFF
TRBJ2-5 | TRBV7-2 | few | TRBD2 | TGTGCCAGCAGCTTAGAATTAAGCGGGGGGGGCCGAGAGACCCAGTACTTC | CASSLELSGGGRETQYF
TRBJ1-1 | TRBV19 | once | - | TGTGCCAGTAGTATAGATCGGGAAGAGGGGAACACTGAAGCTTTCTTT | CASSIDREEGNTEAFF
TRBJ2-3 | TRBV3-1 | - | - | TGTGCCAGCTCGCAGGACTACCCTAGCACAGATACGCAGTATTTT | CASSQDYPSTDTQYF
TRBJ2-2 | TRBV7-3 | - | TRBD1 | TGTGCCAGCAGCTCGGACCACAGGGGGCCGAACACCGGGGAGCTGTTTTTT | CASSSDHRGPNTGELFF
TRBJ1-1 | TRBV7-2 | many | - | TGTGCCAGCAGACGACCGAGGTTGGACAGTGAAGCTTTCTTT | CASRRPRLDSEAFF
TRBJ2-1 | TRBV7-6 | few | TRBD2 | TGTGCCAGCAGCGTACTAGCGAACTCCTACAATGAGCAGTTCTTC | CASSVLANSYNEQFF
TRBJ2-1 | TRBV6-5 | - | - | TGTGCCAGCAGTTACGCGGCAGGGAAGAGCGATGAGCAGTTCTTC | CASSYAAGKSDEQFF
TRBJ1-2 | TRBV7-9 | few | - | TGTGCCAGCAGCTTCGAGGGAGGGACCGTTTCTGGCTACACCTTC | CASSFEGGTVSGYTF
TRBJ1-4 | TRBV12-3/TRBV12-4 | - | TRBD1 | TGTGCCAGCTGTTCCCGCGACAGGGCTAATGAAAAACTGTTTTTT | CASCSRDRANEKLFF
TRBJ1-3 | TRBV2 | few | TRBD1 | TGTGCGGGACAGAGCTCTGGAAACACCATATATTTT | CAGQSSGNTIYF
TRBJ2-2 | TRBV29-1 | - | TRBD1 | TGCAGCGCCGACAGGGGGGGAGGCGGGGAGCTGTTTTTT | CSADRGGGGELFF
TRBJ2-5 | TRBV6-6 | - | - | TGTGCCAGCAGTTCAGGTTTTCGGCAGACCCAGTACTTC | CASSSGFRQTQYF
TRBJ1-2 | TRBV7-4 | - | TRBD1 | TGTGCCAGCAGCTTAGTGGAGGGGGCTGGCCCCGATGGCTACACCTTC | CASSLVEGAGPDGYTF
TRBJ2-3 | TRBV5-4 | - | - | TGTGCCAGCAGCTTGGGCTACAGGGCGTTCACAGATACGCAGTATTTT | CASSLGYRAFTDTQYF
TRBJ2-5 | TRBV4-1 | - | TRBD2 | TGCGCCAGCAGCCAAGCAGCGGGGGGGCCGGAGACCCAGTACTTC | CASSQAAGGPETQYF
TRBJ2-1 | TRBV7-2 | few | - | TGTGCCAGCAGCTCCCCCCATATTCGGGCCTATGAGCAGTTCTTC | CASSSPHIRAYEQFF
TRBJ1-2 | TRBV7-6 | - | - | TGTGCCAGCAGCTCCCCAGACAGGCCGAGCACCTTC | CASSSPDRPSTF
TRBJ2-1 | TRBV5-5 | few | TRBD2 | TGTGCCAGCAGGTTTCAATCCCGGGGGGGCTCCTACAATGAGCAGTTCTTC | CASRFQSRGGSYNEQFF
TRBJ2-2 | TRBV6-5 | many | - | TGTGCCAGCAGTTACATATCCTTCACCGGGGAGCTGTTTTTT | CASSYISFTGELFF
TRBJ2-1 | TRBV7-4 | - | TRBD2 | TGTGCCAGCAGCTTAGCGGGACTAGCGGGGGCCGGGGATGAGCAGTTCTTC | CASSLAGLAGAGDEQFF
TRBJ1-1 | TRBV2 | - | - | TGTGCCAGCAGTGCGGCAGGGCTCCGTGCTGAAGCTTTCTTT | CASSAAGLRAEAFF
TRBJ1-1 | TRBV29-1 | - | - | TGCAGCGTTGCGTTCGGGAACACTGAAGCTTTCTTT | CSVAFGNTEAFF
TRBJ1-6 | TRBV6-5 | - | - | TGTGCCAGCAGTCCAGGGACTCCAGATTCACCCCTCCACTTT | CASSPGTPDSPLHF
TRBJ2-1 | TRBV4-1 | - | - | TGCGCCAGCAGCCAAGTCTCCCGACGGATCTCCTACAATGAGCAGTTCTTC | CASSQVSRRISYNEQFF
TRBJ2-3 | TRBV7-3 | few | - | TGTGCCAGCACGCACACCGACAGGTCTTCTAGCACAGATACGCAGTATTTT | CASTHTDRSSSTDTQYF
TRBJ2-3 | TRBV27 | - | TRBD2 | TGTGCCAGCAGTTTATCTGGCGGGGGGGGTTATTACACAGATACGCAGTATTTT | CASSLSGGGGYYTDTQYF
TRBJ1-1 | TRBV4-1 | - | TRBD1 | TGCGCCAGCAGCCAAACCGGGACAGCGATTGAAGCTTTCTTT | CASSQTGTAIEAFF
TRBJ1-2 | TRBV2 | - | - | TGTGCCAGACCCCGGGCCGGGACACTCAGCGGCTACACCTTC | CARPRAGTLSGYTF
TRBJ2-4 | TRBV6-5 | few | TRBD1 | TGTGCCAGCAGGGGGACAGGGGGACCCAAAAACATTCAGTACTTC | CASRGTGGPKNIQYF
TRBJ1-2 | TRBV11-2 | few | - | TGTGCCAGCAGCTTAGATCCCGACAGTTACGGCTACACCTTC | CASSLDPDSYGYTF
TRBJ2-5 | TRBV6-5 | - | TRBD2 | TGTGCCAGCAGTTACGGTCTCTTCGGGGGGGAGACCCAGTACTTC | CASSYGLFGGETQYF
TRBJ1-2 | TRBV20-1 | - | - | TGCAGTGCCCCCGAAGGGGGCTATGGCTACACCTTC | CSAPEGGYGYTF
TRBJ2-1 | TRBV15 | - | - | TGTGCCACCAGCAGAGATCGAGAGCTAGTCGATGAGCAGTTCTTC | CATSRDRELVDEQFF
TRBJ2-7 | TRBV2 | few | - | TGTGCCAGCGGCGGAGGGGCGCCCTACGAGCAGTACTTC | CASGGGAPYEQYF
TRBJ1-1 | TRBV19 | few | - | TGTGCCAGTAGCGACAGAGACACATTGAACACTGAAGCTTTCTTT | CASSDRDTLNTEAFF
TRBJ2-3 | TRBV27 | - | - | TGTGCCAGCAGTCAGGACTCCTCGCCGGATACGCAGTATTTT | CASSQDSSPDTQYF
TRBJ2-2 | TRBV5-1 | - | - | TGCGCCACCAAGGGGCCGATTAACACCGGGGAGCTGTTTTTT | CATKGPINTGELFF
TRBJ2-3 | TRBV27 | - | - | TGTGCCAGCAGCCTATACCAGGGGCAGGGAAGGACAGATACGCAGTATTTT | CASSLYQGQGRTDTQYF
TRBJ2-7 | TRBV10-3 | - | TRBD2 | TGTGCCATCCATCCGGGGGGGGGAACCTACGAGCAGTACTTC | CAIHPGGGTYEQYF